This TCR beta chain was found in a study of beta chain features in type 1 diabetes. Study results and limitations: Patients' naive, central memory and Treg TCRB repertoires seemed closer to one another than those of healthy donors. Shortening that was moderate but significant affected the TCRB CDR3s of Type 1 diabetes patients in all four CD4+ subsets. For cells with high TCR expression, cDNA sequencing could yield over-representation.

Looked up from germline, CDR1 is MNHNY and CDR2 is SVGAGI (reference sequence). V was pared by 7 bases and J by 6 bases, with 13 bases between. CDR3 size: 13 residues. In this sample, this clone turned up a few times. The antigen is unknown. Since all of the isolated RNA was reverse transcribed, expressed TCRB transcripts were what got sequenced. Repertoires were generated with immunoSEQ multiplex PCR, while TCRdb's copy carries only in-frame clones and drops some. In the table there are 500,000 to 650,000 clones, around an eighth of which are singletons. Via the markers CD45RO/CCR7/CD25/CD127/CD95/CD27, stem cell-like memory, regulatory, central memory and naive CD4+ cells were sorted. The authors obtained over 98% purity in all sorted populations.

Sequenced input: naive CD4+ T cells from blood. This TCR came from a young man with type 1 diabetes. V and J are TRBV6-6 and TRBJ1-5, with D uncertain. The CDR3 region is CASTNEEGQPQHF. The DNA of the CDR3 is TGTGCCAGCACCAACGAGGAGGGTCAGCCCCAGCATTTT.